This is a list of T cell receptor beta chains from one sample in a study of blood T cell repertoires in COVID-19. Libraries were prepared by immunoSEQ multiplex PCR; TCRdb keeps only in-frame clonotypes and omits some of them. Among approximately 270,000 clones, 85% to 90% were seen once, and the ten largest hold about 1.7%. The sequenced sample consisted of PBMCs or T cells enriched from blood (not recorded which). The receptors come from a middle-aged man who had recovered from COVID-19. CDR3s include the opening cysteine and the closing phenylalanine or tryptophan. Fields, in order: CDR3 DNA, CDR3 protein, D gene, CDR3 length, J gene, V gene, clone size. A D gene is named only where the DNA matches it firmly. Rows may omit the clone size; those that give it use once, few, many or a size class.

CDR3nt: TGTGCCAGCAGTCCTCCCGTTAACAATGAGCAGTTCTTC
CDR3aa: CASSPPVNNEQFF
d_gene: -
len: 13
j_gene: TRBJ2-1
v_gene: TRBV12-3/TRBV12-4
abundance: -

CDR3nt: TGTGCCACGCCCCCCCAGGGGGCCCTCCAAGAGACCCAGTACTTC
CDR3aa: CATPPQGALQETQYF
d_gene: TRBD1
len: 15
j_gene: TRBJ2-5
v_gene: TRBV28
abundance: -

CDR3nt: TGTGCCAGCAGCTTGGCTGGCAGGGACAGTCAAGCTTTCTTT
CDR3aa: CASSLAGRDSQAFF
d_gene: TRBD1
len: 14
j_gene: TRBJ1-1
v_gene: TRBV5-4
abundance: -

CDR3nt: TGTGCCAGCCGCGGGGCCCTCACAGATACGCAGTATTTT
CDR3aa: CASRGALTDTQYF
d_gene: -
len: 13
j_gene: TRBJ2-3
v_gene: TRBV6-6
abundance: -

CDR3nt: TGCACAAAAACAGGGCCGGGGCCCTACGAGCAGTACTTC
CDR3aa: CTKTGPGPYEQYF
d_gene: -
len: 13
j_gene: TRBJ2-7
v_gene: TRBV23-1
abundance: -

CDR3nt: TGTGCCAGCAGTAATTCCGGGACTTTCACCTACGAGCAGTACTTC
CDR3aa: CASSNSGTFTYEQYF
d_gene: -
len: 15
j_gene: TRBJ2-7
v_gene: TRBV7-9
abundance: -

CDR3nt: TGTGCCAGCAGTTTGAGGGTCTACGGCTACACCTTC
CDR3aa: CASSLRVYGYTF
d_gene: -
len: 12
j_gene: TRBJ1-2
v_gene: TRBV6-1
abundance: -

CDR3nt: TGTGCCAGCAGTGAAGTCCTAGCGGGGGTGTCCTACAATGAGCAGTTCTTC
CDR3aa: CASSEVLAGVSYNEQFF
d_gene: TRBD2
len: 17
j_gene: TRBJ2-1
v_gene: TRBV2
abundance: -

CDR3nt: TGTGCCAGCAGTGGGCCTGGGACAGTGGCTGATCAGCCCCAGCATTTT
CDR3aa: CASSGPGTVADQPQHF
d_gene: TRBD1
len: 16
j_gene: TRBJ1-5
v_gene: TRBV2
abundance: -

CDR3nt: TGTGCCAGCAGCCCCAAACAGGGGTTTGGCTACACCTTC
CDR3aa: CASSPKQGFGYTF
d_gene: TRBD1
len: 13
j_gene: TRBJ1-2
v_gene: TRBV6-6
abundance: -

CDR3nt: TGTGCCAGCAGCCAAGATGCTCAGGGACTCAGGGCCGGGGAGCTGTTTTTT
CDR3aa: CASSQDAQGLRAGELFF
d_gene: -
len: 17
j_gene: TRBJ2-2
v_gene: TRBV14
abundance: few

CDR3nt: TGTGCCAGCAGTCGCCCGGGACAGGGGAAGGTGGAGGACGGCTACACCTTC
CDR3aa: CASSRPGQGKVEDGYTF
d_gene: TRBD1
len: 17
j_gene: TRBJ1-2
v_gene: TRBV6-6
abundance: -

CDR3nt: TGCAGCGTCCGGACGGGGGGAAGCAATCAGCCCCAGCATTTT
CDR3aa: CSVRTGGSNQPQHF
d_gene: -
len: 14
j_gene: TRBJ1-5
v_gene: TRBV29-1
abundance: -

CDR3nt: TGCGCCAGCAGCCTCCCTTGGGGACAGGGGAACTACGAGCAGTACTTC
CDR3aa: CASSLPWGQGNYEQYF
d_gene: TRBD1
len: 16
j_gene: TRBJ2-7
v_gene: TRBV5-1
abundance: -

CDR3nt: TGTGCCAGCAGCCCCAGGACTAGCGGTACGCAGTATTTT
CDR3aa: CASSPRTSGTQYF
d_gene: TRBD2
len: 13
j_gene: TRBJ2-3
v_gene: TRBV11-3
abundance: -

CDR3nt: TGTGCCAGTACTATCAGGGATTTGAACACTGAAGCTTTCTTT
CDR3aa: CASTIRDLNTEAFF
d_gene: -
len: 14
j_gene: TRBJ1-1
v_gene: TRBV19
abundance: -

CDR3nt: TGTGCCAGCAGCTTAGATGAAGGGAGGAATGGCGGGGAGCTGTTTTTT
CDR3aa: CASSLDEGRNGGELFF
d_gene: -
len: 16
j_gene: TRBJ2-2
v_gene: TRBV11-2
abundance: -

CDR3nt: TGTGCCAGTAGTAACCAGGCGTCAAATGAAAAACTGTTTTTT
CDR3aa: CASSNQASNEKLFF
d_gene: -
len: 14
j_gene: TRBJ1-4
v_gene: TRBV19
abundance: -

CDR3nt: TGTGCCAGCAGTTCGGGGCAGGGGATAATAACTGAAGCTTTCTTT
CDR3aa: CASSSGQGIITEAFF
d_gene: -
len: 15
j_gene: TRBJ1-1
v_gene: TRBV28
abundance: -

CDR3nt: TGCGCCAGCAGCCTCGACAGGGCCTATGGCTACACCTTC
CDR3aa: CASSLDRAYGYTF
d_gene: TRBD1
len: 13
j_gene: TRBJ1-2
v_gene: TRBV10-1
abundance: -

CDR3nt: TGTGCCAGCAGCGAGGGGACTAGCGGGGGAGATACGCAGTATTTT
CDR3aa: CASSEGTSGGDTQYF
d_gene: TRBD2
len: 15
j_gene: TRBJ2-3
v_gene: TRBV9
abundance: -

CDR3nt: TGTGCCAGCAGCTGGGAGACAGGACCCTCTGGAAACACCATATATTTT
CDR3aa: CASSWETGPSGNTIYF
d_gene: -
len: 16
j_gene: TRBJ1-3
v_gene: TRBV7-8
abundance: few

CDR3nt: TGTGCCAGTAGTCCAGGGACAGGGGGATACGAGCAGTACTTC
CDR3aa: CASSPGTGGYEQYF
d_gene: TRBD1
len: 14
j_gene: TRBJ2-7
v_gene: TRBV19
abundance: -

CDR3nt: TGTGCCAGCGGGAACAGGGGTGAGATTGGTGAAGCTTTCTTT
CDR3aa: CASGNRGEIGEAFF
d_gene: TRBD1
len: 14
j_gene: TRBJ1-1
v_gene: TRBV3-1/TRBV3-2
abundance: -

CDR3nt: TGCGCCAGCAGCCGAGGAGCGGGAGGGCCCTACGAGCAGTACTTC
CDR3aa: CASSRGAGGPYEQYF
d_gene: TRBD2
len: 15
j_gene: TRBJ2-7
v_gene: TRBV4-1
abundance: -

CDR3nt: TGTGCCAGCAGCCAAGTAGGGGTGACCTACGAGCAGTACTTC
CDR3aa: CASSQVGVTYEQYF
d_gene: -
len: 14
j_gene: TRBJ2-7
v_gene: TRBV4-2
abundance: -

CDR3nt: TGTGCCAGCGCCGGACTAAACACAGATACGCAGTATTTT
CDR3aa: CASAGLNTDTQYF
d_gene: -
len: 13
j_gene: TRBJ2-3
v_gene: TRBV13
abundance: -

CDR3nt: TGTGCCAGCAGTTACTCCGGACTCAGCGCCGGGGAGCTGTTTTTT
CDR3aa: CASSYSGLSAGELFF
d_gene: -
len: 15
j_gene: TRBJ2-2
v_gene: TRBV6-5
abundance: -

CDR3nt: TGTGCCAGCAGCTTAGACGGGAATCAGCCCCAGCATTTT
CDR3aa: CASSLDGNQPQHF
d_gene: -
len: 13
j_gene: TRBJ1-5
v_gene: TRBV7-9
abundance: -

CDR3nt: TGTGCCAGCCCTCCAGCGGGAGTCCACAATGAGCAGTTCTTC
CDR3aa: CASPPAGVHNEQFF
d_gene: TRBD2
len: 14
j_gene: TRBJ2-1
v_gene: TRBV28
abundance: -

CDR3nt: TGTGCCAGCTCACCAATGACCGGGAGAGCCTCCGAGCAGTACTTC
CDR3aa: CASSPMTGRASEQYF
d_gene: -
len: 15
j_gene: TRBJ2-7
v_gene: TRBV18
abundance: -

CDR3nt: TGCAGCGTTGAAGGTCTAGCGGGTTCCGAGCAGTACTTC
CDR3aa: CSVEGLAGSEQYF
d_gene: TRBD2
len: 13
j_gene: TRBJ2-7
v_gene: TRBV29-1
abundance: -

CDR3nt: TGTGCCAGCAGCTTGGCCTCGGGTTCACCCCTCCACTTT
CDR3aa: CASSLASGSPLHF
d_gene: -
len: 13
j_gene: TRBJ1-6
v_gene: TRBV5-8
abundance: -

CDR3nt: TGTGCCAGCCAACAATCTGCGGACGGGGAGCTGTTTTTT
CDR3aa: CASQQSADGELFF
d_gene: -
len: 13
j_gene: TRBJ2-2
v_gene: TRBV7-9
abundance: -

CDR3nt: TGTGCCAGCAAAACAGCAGGCAACACCGGGGAGCTGTTTTTT
CDR3aa: CASKTAGNTGELFF
d_gene: -
len: 14
j_gene: TRBJ2-2
v_gene: TRBV6-6
abundance: -

CDR3nt: TGTGCCATCCGTCCGCAAACAGGGGACACTGAAGCTTTCTTT
CDR3aa: CAIRPQTGDTEAFF
d_gene: TRBD1
len: 14
j_gene: TRBJ1-1
v_gene: TRBV10-3
abundance: -

CDR3nt: TGTGCCAGCAGCTTAGATGGGCGGGAAAATCAGCCCCAGCATTTT
CDR3aa: CASSLDGRENQPQHF
d_gene: -
len: 15
j_gene: TRBJ1-5
v_gene: TRBV11-2
abundance: -

CDR3nt: TGTGCCAGCAGACCGGGTGGGGCAGAGACTGAAGCTTTCTTT
CDR3aa: CASRPGGAETEAFF
d_gene: -
len: 14
j_gene: TRBJ1-1
v_gene: TRBV6-6
abundance: few

CDR3nt: TGTGCCAGCGGGGGGGCGGAGGTTTCACCCCTCCACTTT
CDR3aa: CASGGAEVSPLHF
d_gene: -
len: 13
j_gene: TRBJ1-6
v_gene: TRBV6-5
abundance: -

CDR3nt: TGTGCCAGCAGACACCACCGGGACAGGGGGCAGGAGACCCAGTACTTC
CDR3aa: CASRHHRDRGQETQYF
d_gene: TRBD1
len: 16
j_gene: TRBJ2-5
v_gene: TRBV2
abundance: few

CDR3nt: TGTGCCAGCAGCTTAGTAGGGGGAGGGTCCTACAATGAGCAGTTCTTC
CDR3aa: CASSLVGGGSYNEQFF
d_gene: -
len: 16
j_gene: TRBJ2-1
v_gene: TRBV7-9
abundance: -

CDR3nt: TGTGCCAGCAGTTTCGGACAGGGGCAGTACTTC
CDR3aa: CASSFGQGQYF
d_gene: TRBD1
len: 11
j_gene: TRBJ2-7
v_gene: TRBV12-3/TRBV12-4
abundance: -

CDR3nt: TGTGCCAGCAGTTTGCTAGCGCTCGGCACAGATACGCAGTATTTT
CDR3aa: CASSLLALGTDTQYF
d_gene: -
len: 15
j_gene: TRBJ2-3
v_gene: TRBV28
abundance: -

CDR3nt: TGTGCCAGCAGCCCTCCGTACCAAGAGACCCAGTACTTC
CDR3aa: CASSPPYQETQYF
d_gene: -
len: 13
j_gene: TRBJ2-5
v_gene: TRBV7-9
abundance: -

CDR3nt: TGTGCCAGCAGTCCTGGGACAGGGGAGGGCTATGGCTACACCTTC
CDR3aa: CASSPGTGEGYGYTF
d_gene: TRBD1
len: 15
j_gene: TRBJ1-2
v_gene: TRBV6-5
abundance: -

CDR3nt: TGTGCCAGCAGCAGCGGACAGGCCTTTAATGAAAAACTGTTTTTT
CDR3aa: CASSSGQAFNEKLFF
d_gene: TRBD1
len: 15
j_gene: TRBJ1-4
v_gene: TRBV7-3
abundance: -

CDR3nt: TGTGCCAGCAGGGGACTCTATGGCTACACCTTC
CDR3aa: CASRGLYGYTF
d_gene: -
len: 11
j_gene: TRBJ1-2
v_gene: TRBV6-5
abundance: -

CDR3nt: TGTGCCAGCAGTGCCCTCAGCTACGAGCAGTACTTC
CDR3aa: CASSALSYEQYF
d_gene: -
len: 12
j_gene: TRBJ2-7
v_gene: TRBV28
abundance: -

CDR3nt: TGTGCCAGCAGCGTAAATGGGCATAGTGCAGCCGAGCAGTACTTC
CDR3aa: CASSVNGHSAAEQYF
d_gene: -
len: 15
j_gene: TRBJ2-7
v_gene: TRBV7-2
abundance: -

CDR3nt: TGTGCCACCATTTCCGGGACAGGGGCGCAAGAGACCCAGTACTTC
CDR3aa: CATISGTGAQETQYF
d_gene: TRBD1
len: 15
j_gene: TRBJ2-5
v_gene: TRBV15
abundance: -

CDR3nt: TGTGCCAGCAGCGAGGGACAGGGGATGAACACTGAAGCTTTCTTT
CDR3aa: CASSEGQGMNTEAFF
d_gene: TRBD1
len: 15
j_gene: TRBJ1-1
v_gene: TRBV9
abundance: few

CDR3nt: TGTGCCAGCTCACCGGCCGGGGAGCGAGAAGCTTTCTTT
CDR3aa: CASSPAGEREAFF
d_gene: -
len: 13
j_gene: TRBJ1-1
v_gene: TRBV18
abundance: few

CDR3nt: TGCGCCAGCAGCCAGAGACAGGGTTTCAATCAGCCCCAGCATTTT
CDR3aa: CASSQRQGFNQPQHF
d_gene: TRBD1
len: 15
j_gene: TRBJ1-5
v_gene: TRBV4-1
abundance: -